The source of this TCR beta chain is a study of blood T cell repertoires in COVID-19. Profiling relied on immunoSEQ multiplex PCR, and the TCRdb table lists in-frame clones only, not all of them. This sample has 200,000 to 250,000 clones, with roughly 89% found just once. The TCR sequence derives from a man aged 25 to 40 who had been exposed to COVID-19. Sequencing was performed on PBMCs or T cells enriched from blood (not recorded which).

The CDR3 loop is CASSTDKNEKLFF. CDR3 sequence (DNA): TGTGCCAGCAGTACGGACAAGAATGAAAAACTGTTTTTT. This rearrangement joins TRBV25-1 to TRBJ1-4, with D perhaps TRBD1 (5 bases). This CDR3 has 13 residues. V was pared by 5 bases and J by 5 bases, with 9 bases between. Germline loops: CDR1 MGHDK, CDR2 SYGVNS.